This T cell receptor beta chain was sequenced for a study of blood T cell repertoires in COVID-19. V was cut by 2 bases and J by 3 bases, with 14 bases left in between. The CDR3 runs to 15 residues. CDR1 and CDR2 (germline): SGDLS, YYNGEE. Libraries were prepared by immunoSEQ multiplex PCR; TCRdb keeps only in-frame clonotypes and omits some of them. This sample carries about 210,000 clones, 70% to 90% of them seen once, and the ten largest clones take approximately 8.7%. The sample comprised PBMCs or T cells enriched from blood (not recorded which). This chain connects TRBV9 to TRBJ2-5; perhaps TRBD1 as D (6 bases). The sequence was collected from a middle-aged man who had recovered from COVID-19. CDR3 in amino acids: CASSVAGGQKETQYF. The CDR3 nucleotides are TGTGCCAGCAGCGTCGCCGGCGGACAGAAAGAGACCCAGTACTTC.